Listed below are T cell receptor beta chains from one sample, sequenced in a study of blood T cell repertoires in COVID-19. The table came from immunoSEQ multiplex PCR; TCRdb's copy has only in-frame clones and leaves some out. The data show hundreds of thousands of clones, over 75% seen once. The source material was peripheral blood. These receptors came from a human donor in a cohort sampled during active COVID-19. Each CDR3 is given without its conserved first and last residue. Each record gives: D gene, CDR3 length, J gene, V gene, CDR3 protein. A D gene is named only where the DNA matches it firmly.

NA	13	TRBJ1-1	TRBV10-1	ASSDSLGSGTEAF
NA	12	TRBJ1-3	TRBV6-1	ASSDWGGRNTIY
TRBD1	15	TRBJ2-7	TRBV2	ASSEGDRVFWNYEQY
NA	11	TRBJ1-1	TRBV7-9	ASSLAANTEAF
TRBD1	9	TRBJ2-5	TRBV9	ASSARTGRY
TRBD1	13	TRBJ1-2	TRBV7-9	ASSPTGTVLYGYT
TRBD1	13	TRBJ1-2	TRBV7-8	ASSSYRGLDPGYT
NA	11	TRBJ2-3	TRBV29-1	SVKRGNTDTQY
NA	13	TRBJ1-5	TRBV28	ASRLTGTFNQPQH
NA	12	TRBJ1-3	TRBV9	ASSVAYPGNTIY
NA	14	TRBJ2-7	TRBV27	ASSHDFSIVLDEQY